This T cell receptor (beta chain) derives from a study of response to subunit inactivated influenza vaccine. Study findings and constraints: The authors put forward the suggestion that each seasonal influenza vaccination may bring in only a limited number of new T cells.

One entry per CDR3 protein results from TCRdb running MiXCR on the RT-PCR reads. Of more than 200,000 distinct CDR3 sequences listed, over 9% were seen once; the top ten hold about 7.8%. Points on this clonotype: Its target is unknown.

This sample comprised non-naive T cells sorted from PBMCs, obtained 14 days before vaccination. The clonotype originates from a man aged 45-65 years who received an inactivated influenza vaccine.

CDR3 amino acids: CASSSPTGMAYGYTF. Here the CDR3 DNA reads TGTGCCAGCAGTTCACCTACTGGGATGGCCTATGGCTACACCTTC. The chain links TRBV12-3 or TRBV12-4 to TRBJ1-2; D remains unclear. Between the trimmed V and J ends, which lost 4 bases and 4 bases, there was a span of 16 bases. The CDR3 sequence is 15 residues long.